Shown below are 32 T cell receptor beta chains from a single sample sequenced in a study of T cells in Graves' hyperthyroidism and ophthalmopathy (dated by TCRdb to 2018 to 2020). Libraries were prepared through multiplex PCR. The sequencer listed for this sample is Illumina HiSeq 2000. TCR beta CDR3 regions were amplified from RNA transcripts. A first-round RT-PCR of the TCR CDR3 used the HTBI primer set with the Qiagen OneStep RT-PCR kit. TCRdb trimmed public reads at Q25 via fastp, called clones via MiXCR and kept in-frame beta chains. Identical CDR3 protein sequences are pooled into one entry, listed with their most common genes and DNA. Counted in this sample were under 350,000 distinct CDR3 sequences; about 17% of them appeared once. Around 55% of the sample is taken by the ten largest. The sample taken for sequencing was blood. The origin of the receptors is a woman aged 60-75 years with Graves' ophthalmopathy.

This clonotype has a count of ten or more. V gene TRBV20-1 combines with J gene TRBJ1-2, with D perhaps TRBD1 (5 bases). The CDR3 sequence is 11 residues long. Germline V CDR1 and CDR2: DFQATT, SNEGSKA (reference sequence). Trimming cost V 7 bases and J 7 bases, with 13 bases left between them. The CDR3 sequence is CSGDRDSGYTF. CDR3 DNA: TGCAGTGGGGACCGAGACTCTGGCTACACCTTC.

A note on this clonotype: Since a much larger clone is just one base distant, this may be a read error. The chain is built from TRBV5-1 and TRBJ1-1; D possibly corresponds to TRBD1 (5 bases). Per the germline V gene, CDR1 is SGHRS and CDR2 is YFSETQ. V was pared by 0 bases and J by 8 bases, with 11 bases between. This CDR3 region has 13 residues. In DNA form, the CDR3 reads TGCGCCAGCAGCTTGGACCGGGACCGAGAAGCTTTCTTT. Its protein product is CASSLDRDREAFF.

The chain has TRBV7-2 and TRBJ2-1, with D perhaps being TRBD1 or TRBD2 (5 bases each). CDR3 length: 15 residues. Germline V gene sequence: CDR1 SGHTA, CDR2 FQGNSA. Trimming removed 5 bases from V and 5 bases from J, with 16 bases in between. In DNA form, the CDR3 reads TGTGCCAGCAGCCGGGGCGGCAAGGCCAACAATGAGCAGTTCTTC. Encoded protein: CASSRGGKANNEQFF.

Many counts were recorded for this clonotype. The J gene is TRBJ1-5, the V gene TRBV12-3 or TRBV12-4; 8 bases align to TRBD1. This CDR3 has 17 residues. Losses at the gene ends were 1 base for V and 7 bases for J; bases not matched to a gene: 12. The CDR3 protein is CASSLGSWQGARQPQHF. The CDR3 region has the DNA TGTGCCAGCAGTTTAGGCAGCTGGCAGGGGGCTCGGCAGCCCCAGCATTTT.

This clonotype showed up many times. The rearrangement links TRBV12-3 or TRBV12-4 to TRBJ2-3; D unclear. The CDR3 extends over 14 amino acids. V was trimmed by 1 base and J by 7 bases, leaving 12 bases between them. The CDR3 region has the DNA TGTGCCAGCAGTTTAGGGCCCCCCTCGAATACGCAGTATTTT. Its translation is CASSLGPPSNTQYF.

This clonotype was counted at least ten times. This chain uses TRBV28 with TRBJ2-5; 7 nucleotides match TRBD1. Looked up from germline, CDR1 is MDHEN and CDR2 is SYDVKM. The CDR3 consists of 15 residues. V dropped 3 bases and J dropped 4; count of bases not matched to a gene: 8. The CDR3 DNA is TGTGCCAGCAGTTTCGACAGGGAGTTGGGAGAGACCCAGTACTTC. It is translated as CASSFDRELGETQYF.

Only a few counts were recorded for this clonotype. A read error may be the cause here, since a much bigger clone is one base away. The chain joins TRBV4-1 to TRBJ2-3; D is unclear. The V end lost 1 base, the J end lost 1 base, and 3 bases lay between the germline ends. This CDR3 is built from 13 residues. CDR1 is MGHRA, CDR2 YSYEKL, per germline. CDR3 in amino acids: CASSQVGTDTQYF. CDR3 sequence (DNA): TGCGCCAGCAGCCAAGTTGGCACAGATACGCAGTATTTT.

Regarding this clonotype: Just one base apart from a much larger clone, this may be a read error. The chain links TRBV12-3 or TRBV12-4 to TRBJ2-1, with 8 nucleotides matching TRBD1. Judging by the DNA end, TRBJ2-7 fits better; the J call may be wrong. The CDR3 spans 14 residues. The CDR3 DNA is TGTGCCAGCAGGCGACAGACAGGGGCCAATGAGCAGTACTTC. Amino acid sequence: CASRRQTGANEQYF.

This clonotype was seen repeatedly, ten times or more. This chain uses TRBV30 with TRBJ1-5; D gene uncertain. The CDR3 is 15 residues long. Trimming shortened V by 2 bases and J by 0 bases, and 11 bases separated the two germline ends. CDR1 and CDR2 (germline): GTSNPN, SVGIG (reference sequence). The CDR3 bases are TGTGCCTGGAGTACTGGGGTACCTAGCAATCAGCCCCAGCATTTT. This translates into CAWSTGVPSNQPQHF.

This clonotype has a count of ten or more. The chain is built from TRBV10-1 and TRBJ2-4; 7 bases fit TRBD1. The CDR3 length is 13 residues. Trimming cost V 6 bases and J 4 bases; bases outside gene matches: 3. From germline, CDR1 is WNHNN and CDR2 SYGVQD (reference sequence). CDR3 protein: CASSPGQKNIQYF. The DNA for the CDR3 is TGCGCCAGCAGCCCGGGACAGAAAAACATTCAGTACTTC.

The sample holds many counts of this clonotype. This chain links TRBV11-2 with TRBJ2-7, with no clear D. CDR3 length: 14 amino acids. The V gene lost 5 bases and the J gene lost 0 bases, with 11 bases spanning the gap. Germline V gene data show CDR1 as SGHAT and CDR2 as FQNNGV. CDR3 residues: CASSQVRSSYEQYF. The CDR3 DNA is TGTGCCAGCAGCCAAGTTAGGAGCTCCTACGAGCAGTACTTC.

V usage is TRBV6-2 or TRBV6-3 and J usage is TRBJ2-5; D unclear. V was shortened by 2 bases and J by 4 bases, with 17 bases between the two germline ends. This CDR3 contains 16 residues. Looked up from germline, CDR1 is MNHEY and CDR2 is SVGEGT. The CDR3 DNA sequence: TGTGCCAGCAGTTACCCTGACTCCGTCTTGAGAGAGACCCAGTACTTC. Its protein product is CASSYPDSVLRETQYF.

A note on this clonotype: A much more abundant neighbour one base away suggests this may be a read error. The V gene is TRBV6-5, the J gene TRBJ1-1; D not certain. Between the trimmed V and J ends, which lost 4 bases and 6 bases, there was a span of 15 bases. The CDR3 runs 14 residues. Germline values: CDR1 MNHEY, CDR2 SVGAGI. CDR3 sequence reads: CASSCSREISEAFF. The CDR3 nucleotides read TGTGCCAGCAGTTGCTCGAGGGAAATCTCTGAAGCTTTCTTT.

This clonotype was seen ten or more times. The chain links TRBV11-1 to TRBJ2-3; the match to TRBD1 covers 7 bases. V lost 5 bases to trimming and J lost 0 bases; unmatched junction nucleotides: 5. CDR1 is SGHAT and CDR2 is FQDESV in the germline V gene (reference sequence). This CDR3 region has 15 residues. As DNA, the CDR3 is TGTGCCAGCAGCGTTCAGGACAGGAGCACAGATACGCAGTATTTT. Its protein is CASSVQDRSTDTQYF.

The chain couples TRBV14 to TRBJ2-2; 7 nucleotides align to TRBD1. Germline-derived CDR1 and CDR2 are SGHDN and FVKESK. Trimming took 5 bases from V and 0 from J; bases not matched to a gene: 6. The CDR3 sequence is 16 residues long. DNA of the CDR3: TGTGCCAGCAGCTGGACAGGCGAAGCGAACACCGGGGAGCTGTTTTTT. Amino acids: CASSWTGEANTGELFF.

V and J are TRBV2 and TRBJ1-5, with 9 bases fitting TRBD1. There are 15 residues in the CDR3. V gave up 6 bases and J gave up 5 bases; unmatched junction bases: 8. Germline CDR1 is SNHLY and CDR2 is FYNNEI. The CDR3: CASSERQGGYQPQHF. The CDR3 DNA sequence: TGTGCCAGCAGCGAGAGACAGGGGGGATATCAGCCCCAGCATTTT.

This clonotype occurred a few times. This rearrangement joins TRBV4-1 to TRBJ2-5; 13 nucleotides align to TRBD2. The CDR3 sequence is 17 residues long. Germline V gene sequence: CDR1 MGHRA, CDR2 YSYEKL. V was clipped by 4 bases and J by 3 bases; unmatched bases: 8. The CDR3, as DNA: TGCGCCAGCAGCCGAGCCGTAGGGACTAGCGGGGAAGAGACCCAGTACTTC. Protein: CASSRAVGTSGEETQYF.

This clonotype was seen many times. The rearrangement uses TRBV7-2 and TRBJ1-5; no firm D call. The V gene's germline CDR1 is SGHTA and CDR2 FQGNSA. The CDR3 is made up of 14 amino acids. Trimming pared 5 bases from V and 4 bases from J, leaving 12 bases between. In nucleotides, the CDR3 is TGTGCCAGCAGCCGGACGGGTGGTAATCAGCCCCAGCATTTT. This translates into CASSRTGGNQPQHF.

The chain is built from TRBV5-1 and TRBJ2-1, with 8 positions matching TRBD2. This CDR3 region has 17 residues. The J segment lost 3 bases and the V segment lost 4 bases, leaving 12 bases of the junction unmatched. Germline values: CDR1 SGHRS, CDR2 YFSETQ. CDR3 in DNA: TGCGCCAGCAGCCGGCGGGCTAGCGGGCTGAACTACAATGAGCAGTTCTTC. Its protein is CASSRRASGLNYNEQFF.

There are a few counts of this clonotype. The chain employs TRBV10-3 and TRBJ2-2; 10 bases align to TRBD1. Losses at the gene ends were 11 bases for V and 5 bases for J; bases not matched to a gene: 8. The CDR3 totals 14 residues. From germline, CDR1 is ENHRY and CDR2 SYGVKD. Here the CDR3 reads CASGGQGMTGELFF. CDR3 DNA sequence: TGTGCCTCCGGGGGACAGGGGATGACCGGGGAGCTGTTTTTT.

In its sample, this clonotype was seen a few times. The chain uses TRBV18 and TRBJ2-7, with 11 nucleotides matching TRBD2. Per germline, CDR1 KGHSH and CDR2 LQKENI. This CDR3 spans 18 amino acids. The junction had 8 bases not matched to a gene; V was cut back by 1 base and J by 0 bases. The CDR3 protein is CASSPLFGTSGSSYEQYF. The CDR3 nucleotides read TGTGCCAGCTCACCACTTTTTGGGACTAGCGGCAGCTCCTACGAGCAGTACTTC.

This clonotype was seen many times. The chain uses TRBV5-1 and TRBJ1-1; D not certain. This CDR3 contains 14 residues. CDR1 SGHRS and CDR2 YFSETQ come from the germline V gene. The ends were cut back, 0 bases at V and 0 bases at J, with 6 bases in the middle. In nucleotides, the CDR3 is TGCGCCAGCAGCTTGGACAGTTTGAACACTGAAGCTTTCTTT. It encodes CASSLDSLNTEAFF.

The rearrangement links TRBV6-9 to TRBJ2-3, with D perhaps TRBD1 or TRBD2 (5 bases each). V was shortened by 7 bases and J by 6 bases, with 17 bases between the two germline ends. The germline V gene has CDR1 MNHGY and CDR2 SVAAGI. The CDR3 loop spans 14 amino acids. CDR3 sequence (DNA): TGTGCCAGCAATTCAGGGACGACGTTGGATACGCAGTATTTT. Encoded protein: CASNSGTTLDTQYF.

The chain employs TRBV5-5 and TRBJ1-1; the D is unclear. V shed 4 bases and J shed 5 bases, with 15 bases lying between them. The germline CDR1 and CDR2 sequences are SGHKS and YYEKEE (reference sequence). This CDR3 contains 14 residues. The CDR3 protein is CASSPDLIRTEAFF. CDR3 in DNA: TGTGCCAGCAGCCCAGACCTAATTAGGACTGAAGCTTTCTTT.

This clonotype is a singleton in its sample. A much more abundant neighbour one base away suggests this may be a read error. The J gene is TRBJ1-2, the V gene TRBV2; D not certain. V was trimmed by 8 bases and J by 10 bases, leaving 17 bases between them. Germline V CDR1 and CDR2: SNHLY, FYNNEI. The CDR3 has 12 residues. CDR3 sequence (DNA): TGTGCCAGCGGTCTAAATAAGTCCATCTACACCTTC. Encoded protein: CASGLNKSIYTF. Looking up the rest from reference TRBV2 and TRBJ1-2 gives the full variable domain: EPEVTQTPSHQVTQMGQEVILRCVPISNHLYFYWYRQILGQKVEFLVSFYNNEISEKSEIFDDQFSVERPDGSNFTLKIRSTKLEDSAMYFCASGLNKSIYTFGSGTRLTVV.

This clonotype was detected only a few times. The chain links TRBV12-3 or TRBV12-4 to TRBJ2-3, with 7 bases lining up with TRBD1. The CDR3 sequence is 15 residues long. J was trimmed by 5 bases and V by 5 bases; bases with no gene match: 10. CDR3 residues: CASSLRTGPIDTQYF. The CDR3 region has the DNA TGTGCCAGCAGTCTACGGACAGGTCCCATAGATACGCAGTATTTT.

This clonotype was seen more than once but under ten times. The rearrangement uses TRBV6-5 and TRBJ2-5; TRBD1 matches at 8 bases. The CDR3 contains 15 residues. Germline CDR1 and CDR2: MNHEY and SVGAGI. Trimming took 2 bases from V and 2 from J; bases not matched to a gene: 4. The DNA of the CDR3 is TGTGCCAGCAGTTACCCCAACAGGGGGCAAGAGACCCAGTACTTC. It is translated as CASSYPNRGQETQYF.

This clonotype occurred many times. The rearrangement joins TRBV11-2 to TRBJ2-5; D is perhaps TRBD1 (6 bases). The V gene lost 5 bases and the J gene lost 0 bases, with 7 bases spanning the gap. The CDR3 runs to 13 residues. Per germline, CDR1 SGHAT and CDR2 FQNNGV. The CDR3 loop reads CASSRGNQETQYF. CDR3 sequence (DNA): TGTGCCAGCAGCAGGGGGAACCAAGAGACCCAGTACTTC.

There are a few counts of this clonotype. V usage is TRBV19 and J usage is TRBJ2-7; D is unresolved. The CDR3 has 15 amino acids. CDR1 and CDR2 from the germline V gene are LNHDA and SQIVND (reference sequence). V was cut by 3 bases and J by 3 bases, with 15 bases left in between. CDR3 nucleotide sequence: TGTGCCAGTAGTATTTTGTTGGGAAGACACTACGAGCAGTACTTC. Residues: CASSILLGRHYEQYF.

CDR3 DNA sequence: TGCGCCAGCAGCTTGGAGGTCGGGATGCCTACGCAGTATTTT. Translation: CASSLEVGMPTQYF. This rearrangement joins TRBV5-1 to TRBJ2-3; D may be TRBD2 (5 bases). The CDR3 extends over 14 amino acids. Germline V gives CDR1 SGHRS, CDR2 YFSETQ. V lost 0 bases and J lost 8, with 13 bases in between.

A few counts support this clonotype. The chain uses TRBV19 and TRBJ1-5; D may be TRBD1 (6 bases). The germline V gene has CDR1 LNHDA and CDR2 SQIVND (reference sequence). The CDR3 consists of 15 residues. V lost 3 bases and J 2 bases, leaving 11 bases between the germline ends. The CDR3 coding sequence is TGTGCCAGTAGTATTGAGAGGGGGGGCAATCAGCCCCAGCATTTT. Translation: CASSIERGGNQPQHF.

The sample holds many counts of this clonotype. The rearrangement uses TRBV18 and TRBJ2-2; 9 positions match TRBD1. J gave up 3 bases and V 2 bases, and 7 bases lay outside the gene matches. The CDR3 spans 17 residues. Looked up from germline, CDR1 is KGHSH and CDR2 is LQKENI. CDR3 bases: TGTGCCAGCTCACCAAAGGGACAGGGATCGTACACCGGGGAGCTGTTTTTT. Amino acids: CASSPKGQGSYTGELFF. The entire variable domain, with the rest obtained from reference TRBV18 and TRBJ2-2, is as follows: NAGVMQNPRHLVRRRGQEARLRCSPMKGHSHVYWYRQLPEEGLKFMVYLQKENIIDESGMPKERFSAEFPKEGPSILRIQQVVRGDSAAYFCASSPKGQGSYTGELFFGEGSRLTVL.